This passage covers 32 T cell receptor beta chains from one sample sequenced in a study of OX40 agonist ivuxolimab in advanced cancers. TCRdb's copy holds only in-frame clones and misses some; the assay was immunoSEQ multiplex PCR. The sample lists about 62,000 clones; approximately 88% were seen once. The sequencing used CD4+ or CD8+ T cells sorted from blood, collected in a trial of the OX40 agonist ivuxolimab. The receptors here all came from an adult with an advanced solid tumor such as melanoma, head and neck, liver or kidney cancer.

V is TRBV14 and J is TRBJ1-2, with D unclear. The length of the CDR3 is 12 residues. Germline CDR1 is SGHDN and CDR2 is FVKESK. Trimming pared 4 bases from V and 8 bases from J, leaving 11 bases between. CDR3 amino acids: CASSPGRAGYTF. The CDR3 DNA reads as TGTGCCAGCAGCCCCGGACGTGCCGGCTACACCTTC.

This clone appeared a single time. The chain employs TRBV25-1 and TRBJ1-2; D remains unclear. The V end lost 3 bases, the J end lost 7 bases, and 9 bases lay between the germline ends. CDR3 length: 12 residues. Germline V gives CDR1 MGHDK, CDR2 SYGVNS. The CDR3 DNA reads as TGTGCCAGCAGTGATCTCAGTCTTGGCTACACCTTC. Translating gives CASSDLSLGYTF.

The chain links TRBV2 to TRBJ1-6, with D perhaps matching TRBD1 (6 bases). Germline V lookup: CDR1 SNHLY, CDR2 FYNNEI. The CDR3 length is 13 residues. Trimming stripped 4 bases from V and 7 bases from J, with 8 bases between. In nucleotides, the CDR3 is TGTGCCAGCAGTGTGGACAGCAATTCACCCCTCCACTTT. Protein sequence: CASSVDSNSPLHF. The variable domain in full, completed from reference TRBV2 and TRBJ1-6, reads EPEVTQTPSHQVTQMGQEVILRCVPISNHLYFYWYRQILGQKVEFLVSFYNNEISEKSEIFDDQFSVERPDGSNFTLKIRSTKLEDSAMYFCASSVDSNSPLHFGNGTRLTVT.

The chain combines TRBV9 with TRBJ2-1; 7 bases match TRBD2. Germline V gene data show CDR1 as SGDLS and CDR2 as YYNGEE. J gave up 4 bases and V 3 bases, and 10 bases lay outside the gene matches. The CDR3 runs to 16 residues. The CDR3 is CASSGGGLAQYNEQFF. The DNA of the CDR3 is TGTGCCAGCAGCGGGGGAGGGCTAGCGCAGTACAATGAGCAGTTCTTC.

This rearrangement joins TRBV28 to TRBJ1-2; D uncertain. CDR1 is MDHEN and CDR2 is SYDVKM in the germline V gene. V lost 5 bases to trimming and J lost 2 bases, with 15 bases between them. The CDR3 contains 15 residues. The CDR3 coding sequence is TGTGCCAGCAGTCCGATGGCAGGCGAAAACTATGGCTACACCTTC. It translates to CASSPMAGENYGYTF.

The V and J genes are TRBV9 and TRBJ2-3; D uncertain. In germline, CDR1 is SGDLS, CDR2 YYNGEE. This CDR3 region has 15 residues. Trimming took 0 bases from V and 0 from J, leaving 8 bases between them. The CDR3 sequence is CASSVDPASTDTQYF. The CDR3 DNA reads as TGTGCCAGCAGCGTAGACCCCGCGAGCACAGATACGCAGTATTTT.

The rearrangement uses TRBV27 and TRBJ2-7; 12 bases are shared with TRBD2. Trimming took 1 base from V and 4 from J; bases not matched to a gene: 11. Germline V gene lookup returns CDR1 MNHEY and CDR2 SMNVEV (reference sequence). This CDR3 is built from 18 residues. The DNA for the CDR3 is TGTGCCAGCAGTTTATACGCTAGCGGGGGGGAGCGTAAATACGAGCAGTACTTC. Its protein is CASSLYASGGERKYEQYF.

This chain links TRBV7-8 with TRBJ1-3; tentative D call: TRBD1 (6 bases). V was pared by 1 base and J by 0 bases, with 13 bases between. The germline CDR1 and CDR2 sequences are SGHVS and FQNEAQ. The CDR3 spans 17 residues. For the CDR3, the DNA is TGTGCCAGCAGCTTAGGAGGGAGGGGGGGCTCTGGAAACACCATATATTTT. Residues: CASSLGGRGGSGNTIYF.

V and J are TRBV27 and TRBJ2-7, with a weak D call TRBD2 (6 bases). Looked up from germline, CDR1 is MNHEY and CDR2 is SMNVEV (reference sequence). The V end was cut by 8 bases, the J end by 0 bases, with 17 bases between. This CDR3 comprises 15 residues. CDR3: CASAVGTSRSYEQYF. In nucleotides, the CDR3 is TGTGCCAGCGCCGTCGGTACTAGCCGCTCCTACGAGCAGTACTTC.

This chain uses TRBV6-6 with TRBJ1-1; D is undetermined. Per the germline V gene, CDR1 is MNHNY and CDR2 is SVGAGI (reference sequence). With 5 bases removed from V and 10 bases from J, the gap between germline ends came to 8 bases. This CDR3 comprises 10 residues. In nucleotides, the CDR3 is TGTGCCAGCAGTGACCCTGGAGCTTTCTTT. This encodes CASSDPGAFF.

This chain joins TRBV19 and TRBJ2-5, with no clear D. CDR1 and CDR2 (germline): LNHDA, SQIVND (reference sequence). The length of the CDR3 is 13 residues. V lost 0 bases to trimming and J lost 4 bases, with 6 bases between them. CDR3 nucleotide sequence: TGTGCCAGTAGTATAGATATAGGAGAGACCCAGTACTTC. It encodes CASSIDIGETQYF. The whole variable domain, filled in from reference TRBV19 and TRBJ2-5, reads DGGITQSPKYLFRKEGQNVTLSCEQNLNHDAMYWYRQDPGQGLRLIYYSQIVNDFQKGDIAEGYSVSREKKESFPLTVTSAQKNPTAFYLCASSIDIGETQYFGPGTRLLVL.

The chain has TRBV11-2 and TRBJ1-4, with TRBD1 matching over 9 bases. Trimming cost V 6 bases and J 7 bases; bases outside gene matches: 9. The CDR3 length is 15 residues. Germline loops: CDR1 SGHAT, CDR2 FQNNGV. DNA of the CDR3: TGTGCCAGCAGGACATGGGGACAGGGAAGTGAAAAACTGTTTTTT. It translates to CASRTWGQGSEKLFF.

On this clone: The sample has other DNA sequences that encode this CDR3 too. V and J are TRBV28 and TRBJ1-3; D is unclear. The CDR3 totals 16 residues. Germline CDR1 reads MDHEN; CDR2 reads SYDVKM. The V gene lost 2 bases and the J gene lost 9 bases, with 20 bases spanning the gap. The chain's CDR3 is CASSLPPVSRAGTIYF. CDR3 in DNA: TGTGCCAGCAGTTTACCTCCCGTCTCACGGGCAGGCACCATATATTTT.

As DNA, the CDR3 is TGCGCCAGCAGCCCCCGCGACCTAGCGGGAGACGAGCAGTACTTC. Translating gives CASSPRDLAGDEQYF. The V call is TRBV4-1, the J call TRBJ2-7; TRBD2 aligns across 10 bases. V shed 4 bases, J shed 5 bases, and the junction held 8 bases outside the gene matches. Germline V gene sequence: CDR1 MGHRA, CDR2 YSYEKL. CDR3 length equals 15 residues.

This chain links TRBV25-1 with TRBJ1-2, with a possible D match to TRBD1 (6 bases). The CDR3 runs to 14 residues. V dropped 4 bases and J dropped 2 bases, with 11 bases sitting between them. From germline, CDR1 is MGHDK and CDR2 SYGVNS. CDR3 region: CASSAPGQNYGYTF. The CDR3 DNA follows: TGTGCCAGCAGTGCCCCCGGACAGAACTATGGCTACACCTTC.

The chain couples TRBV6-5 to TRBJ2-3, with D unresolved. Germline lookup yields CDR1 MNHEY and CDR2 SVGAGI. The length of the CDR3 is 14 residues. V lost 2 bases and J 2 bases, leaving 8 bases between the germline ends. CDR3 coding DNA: TGTGCCAGCAGTTACACCGGCCTCACAGATACGCAGTATTTT. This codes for CASSYTGLTDTQYF.

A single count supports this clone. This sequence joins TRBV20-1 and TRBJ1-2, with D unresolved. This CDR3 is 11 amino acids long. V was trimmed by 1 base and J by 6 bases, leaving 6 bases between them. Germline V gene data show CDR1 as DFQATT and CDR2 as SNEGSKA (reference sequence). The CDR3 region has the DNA TGCAGTGCTAGAGTCTTGGATGGCTACACCTTC. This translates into CSARVLDGYTF.

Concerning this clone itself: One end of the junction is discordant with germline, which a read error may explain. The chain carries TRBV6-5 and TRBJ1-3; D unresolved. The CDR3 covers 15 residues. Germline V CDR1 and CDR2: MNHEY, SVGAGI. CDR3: CVSRIGRHSGNTIYF. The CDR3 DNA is TGTGTCAGCAGGATCGGACGGCACTCTGGAAACACCATATATTTT.

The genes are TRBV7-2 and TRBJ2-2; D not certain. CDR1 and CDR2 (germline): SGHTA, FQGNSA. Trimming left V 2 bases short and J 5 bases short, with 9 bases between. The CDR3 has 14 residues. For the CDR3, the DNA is TGTGCCAGCAGCTTATCTGGGCTGACCGGGGAGCTGTTTTTT. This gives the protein CASSLSGLTGELFF.

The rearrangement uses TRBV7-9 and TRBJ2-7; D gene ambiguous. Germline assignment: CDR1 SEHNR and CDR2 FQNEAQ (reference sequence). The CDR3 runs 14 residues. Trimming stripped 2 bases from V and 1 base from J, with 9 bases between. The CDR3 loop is CASSLSALSYEQYF. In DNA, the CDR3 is TGTGCCAGCAGCTTATCGGCATTGTCCTACGAGCAGTACTTC.

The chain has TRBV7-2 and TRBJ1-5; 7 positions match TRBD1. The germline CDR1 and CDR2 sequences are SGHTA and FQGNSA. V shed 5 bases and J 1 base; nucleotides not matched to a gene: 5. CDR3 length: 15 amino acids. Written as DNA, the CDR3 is TGTGCCAGCAGCGTACAGGGGCTGAGCAATCAGCCCCAGCATTTT. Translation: CASSVQGLSNQPQHF.

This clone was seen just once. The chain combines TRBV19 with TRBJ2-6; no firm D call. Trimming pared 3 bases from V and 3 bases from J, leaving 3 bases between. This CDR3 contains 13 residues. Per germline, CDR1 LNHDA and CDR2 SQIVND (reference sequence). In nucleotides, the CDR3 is TGTGCCAGTAGTATTGGTGGGGCCAACGTCCTGACTTTC. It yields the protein CASSIGGANVLTF.

CDR3 protein: CASSPETGVYEQYF. The CDR3 nucleotides are TGTGCCAGTAGCCCCGAGACAGGGGTGTACGAGCAGTACTTC. The chain has TRBV19 and TRBJ2-7; 8 bases match TRBD1. The length of the CDR3 is 14 residues. The germline V gene has CDR1 LNHDA and CDR2 SQIVND (reference sequence). V shed 6 bases and J 4 bases; nucleotides not matched to a gene: 8.

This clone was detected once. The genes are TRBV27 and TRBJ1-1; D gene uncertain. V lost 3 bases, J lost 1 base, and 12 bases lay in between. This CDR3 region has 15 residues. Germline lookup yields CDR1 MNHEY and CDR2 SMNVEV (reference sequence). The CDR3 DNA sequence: TGTGCCAGCAGTTTTAACACGAGAAAGAACACTGAAGCTTTCTTT. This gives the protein CASSFNTRKNTEAFF.

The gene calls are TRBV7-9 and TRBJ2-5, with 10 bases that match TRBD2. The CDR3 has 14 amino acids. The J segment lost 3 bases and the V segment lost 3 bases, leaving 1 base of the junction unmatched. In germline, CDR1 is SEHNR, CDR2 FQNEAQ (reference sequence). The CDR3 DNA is TGTGCCAGCAGCTTTGGGACTAGCGAAGAGACCCAGTACTTC. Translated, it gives CASSFGTSEETQYF.

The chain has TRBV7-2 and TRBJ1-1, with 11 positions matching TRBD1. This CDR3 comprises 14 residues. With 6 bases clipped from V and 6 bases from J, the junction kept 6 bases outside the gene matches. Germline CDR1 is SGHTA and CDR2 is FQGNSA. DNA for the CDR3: TGTGCCAGCAGTTGGGACAGGGGGATCCCTGAAGCTTTCTTT. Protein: CASSWDRGIPEAFF.

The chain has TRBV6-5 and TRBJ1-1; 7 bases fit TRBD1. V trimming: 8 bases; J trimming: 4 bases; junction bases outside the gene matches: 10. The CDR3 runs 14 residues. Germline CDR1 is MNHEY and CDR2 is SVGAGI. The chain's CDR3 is CASGEGTASTEAFF. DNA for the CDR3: TGTGCCAGCGGGGAAGGGACAGCTTCCACTGAAGCTTTCTTT.

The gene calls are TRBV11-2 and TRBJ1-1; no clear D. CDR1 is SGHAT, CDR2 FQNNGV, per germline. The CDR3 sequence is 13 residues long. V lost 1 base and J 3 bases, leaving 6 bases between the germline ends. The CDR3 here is CASSLVGYTEAFF. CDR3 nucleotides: TGTGCCAGCAGCTTAGTCGGATACACTGAAGCTTTCTTT.

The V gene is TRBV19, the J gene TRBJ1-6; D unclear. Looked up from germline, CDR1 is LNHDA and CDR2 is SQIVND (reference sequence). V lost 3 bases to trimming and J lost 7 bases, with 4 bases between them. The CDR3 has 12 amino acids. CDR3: CASSMQNSPLHF. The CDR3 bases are TGTGCCAGTAGTATGCAGAATTCACCCCTCCACTTT.

CDR3 nucleotide sequence: TGTGCGTCAGGGTATGGCTACACCTTC. This codes for CASGYGYTF. This chain joins TRBV28 and TRBJ1-2; tentative D call: TRBD1 (5 bases). CDR3 length: 9 amino acids. Per germline, CDR1 MDHEN and CDR2 SYDVKM.

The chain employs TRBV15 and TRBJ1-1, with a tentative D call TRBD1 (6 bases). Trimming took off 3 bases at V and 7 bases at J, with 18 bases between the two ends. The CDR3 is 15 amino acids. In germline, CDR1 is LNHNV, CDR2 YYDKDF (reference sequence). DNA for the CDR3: TGTGCCACCAGCAGGCCGGGACAAGGGTCGAATGAAGCTTTCTTT. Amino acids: CATSRPGQGSNEAFF.

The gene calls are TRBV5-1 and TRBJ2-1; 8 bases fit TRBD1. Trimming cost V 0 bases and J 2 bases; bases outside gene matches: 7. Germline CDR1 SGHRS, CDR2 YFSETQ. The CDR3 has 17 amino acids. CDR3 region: CASSLGAGQGTYNEQFF. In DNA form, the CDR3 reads TGCGCCAGCAGCTTGGGGGCCGGACAGGGTACCTACAATGAGCAGTTCTTC.